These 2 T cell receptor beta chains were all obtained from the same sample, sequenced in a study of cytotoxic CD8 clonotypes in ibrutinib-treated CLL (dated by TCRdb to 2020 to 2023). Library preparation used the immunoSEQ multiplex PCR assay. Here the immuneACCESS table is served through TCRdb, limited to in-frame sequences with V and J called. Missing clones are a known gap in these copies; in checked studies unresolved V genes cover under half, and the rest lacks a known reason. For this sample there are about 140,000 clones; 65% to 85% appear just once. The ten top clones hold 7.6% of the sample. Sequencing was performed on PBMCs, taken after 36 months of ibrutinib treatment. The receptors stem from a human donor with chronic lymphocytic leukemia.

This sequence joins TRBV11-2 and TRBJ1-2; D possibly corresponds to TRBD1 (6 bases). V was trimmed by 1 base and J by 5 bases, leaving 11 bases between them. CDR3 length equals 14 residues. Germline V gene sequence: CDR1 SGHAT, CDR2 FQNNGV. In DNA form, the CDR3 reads TGTGCCAGCAGCTTAGGGAACAGGGTTTATGGCTACACCTTC. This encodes CASSLGNRVYGYTF.

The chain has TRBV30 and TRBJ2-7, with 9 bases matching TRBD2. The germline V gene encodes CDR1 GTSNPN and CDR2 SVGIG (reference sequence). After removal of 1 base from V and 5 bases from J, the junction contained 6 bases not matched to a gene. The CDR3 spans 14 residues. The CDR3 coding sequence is TGTGCCTGGAGTGGGCTAGCGGGATCGAACGAGCAGTACTTC. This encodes CAWSGLAGSNEQYF. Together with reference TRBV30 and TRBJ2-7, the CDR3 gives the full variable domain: SQTIHQWPATLVQPVGSPLSLECTVEGTSNPNLYWYRQAAGRGLQLLFYSVGIGQISSEVPQNLSASRPQDRQFILSSKKLLLSDSGFYLCAWSGLAGSNEQYFGPGTRLTVT.